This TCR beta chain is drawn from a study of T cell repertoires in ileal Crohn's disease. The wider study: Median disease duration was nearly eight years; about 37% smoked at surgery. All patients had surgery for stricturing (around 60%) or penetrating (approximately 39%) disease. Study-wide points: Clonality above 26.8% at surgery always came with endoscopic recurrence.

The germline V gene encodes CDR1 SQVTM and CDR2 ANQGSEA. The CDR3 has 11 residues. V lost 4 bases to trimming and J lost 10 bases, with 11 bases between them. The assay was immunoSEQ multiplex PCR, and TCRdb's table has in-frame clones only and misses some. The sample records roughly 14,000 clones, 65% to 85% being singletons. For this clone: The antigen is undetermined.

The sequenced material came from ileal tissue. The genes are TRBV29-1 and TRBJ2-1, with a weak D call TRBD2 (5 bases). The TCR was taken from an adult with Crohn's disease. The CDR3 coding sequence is TGCAGCGTTGTTCTAGCAAACGAGCAGTTCTTC. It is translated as CSVVLANEQFF.